These T cell receptor beta chains were read from a single sample in a study of T cell repertoires in cytomegalovirus infection. TCRdb re-derived calls from the reads in MiXCR, one entry per CDR3 protein. The table has about 180,000 distinct CDR3 sequences, 17% seen once. Sequenced input: CD8+ T cells from PBMCs. The receptors stem from a human donor in good health (CMV status not recorded). Some clones in this sample may be carry-over from other donors' samples. CDR3s include the opening cysteine and the closing phenylalanine or tryptophan. The D gene is left open where the match is weak. For some rows the clone size is stated as once, few or many, or as a class when expanded; others skip it.

v_call,clone_size,j_call,d_call,cdr3_nt,cdr3_aa
TRBV28,-,TRBJ2-7,-,TGTGCCAGCAGTTTTCTATCTTTGTTAACCTACGAGCAGTACTTC,CASSFLSLLTYEQYF
TRBV11-2,few,TRBJ2-7,-,TGTGCCAGCAGCTCCCGAGGGGGCTACGAGCAGTACTTC,CASSSRGGYEQYF
TRBV5-5,-,TRBJ2-7,TRBD1,TGTGCCAGCAGCTTATTACGGGACAGGGATTCCTACGAGCAGTACTTC,CASSLLRDRDSYEQYF
TRBV14,few,TRBJ2-1,TRBD1,TGTGCCAGCAGCCAATGGCAGGGGGCCTCGGTTGAGCAGTTCTTC,CASSQWQGASVEQFF
TRBV7-9,-,TRBJ1-1,-,TGTGCCAGCAGCCCGCCGCGGACTTCTAACACTGAAGCTTTCTTT,CASSPPRTSNTEAFF
TRBV7-4,few,TRBJ1-4,-,TGTGCCAGCAGCTTAGTGTCATCAGGACCTAATGAAAAACTGTTTTTT,CASSLVSSGPNEKLFF
TRBV6-1,once,TRBJ2-5,-,TGTGCCAGCAGCGCCCGTACGGGGTACGAGACCCAGTACTTC,CASSARTGYETQYF
TRBV4-1,few,TRBJ2-1,-,TGCGCCAGCAGCCAATCGCAGGGGCAGAGCTCCTACAATGAGCAGTTCTTC,CASSQSQGQSSYNEQFF
TRBV7-6,-,TRBJ1-1,-,TGTGCCAGCAGCTTAGCGGGAATGAACACTGAAGCTTTCTTT,CASSLAGMNTEAFF
TRBV18,-,TRBJ1-5,TRBD1,TGTGCCAGCTCCACATTGTTAGACAGGGATCAGCCCCAGCATTTT,CASSTLLDRDQPQHF
TRBV15,-,TRBJ2-2,-,TGTGCCACCAGCAGAGAAGGCAGGATTAACACCGGGGAGCTGTTTTTT,CATSREGRINTGELFF
TRBV4-3,-,TRBJ2-7,-,TGCGCCAGCAGCCCGGGCGCAGGGCCCACCTACGAGCAGTACTTC,CASSPGAGPTYEQYF
TRBV12-3/TRBV12-4,few,TRBJ2-7,TRBD1,TGTGCCAGCAGGGGGGACAGGGGACTTTACGAGCAGTACTTC,CASRGDRGLYEQYF
TRBV27,-,TRBJ1-2,TRBD1,TGTGCCAGCAGTTTCAACCGGGACAGGCCGCTGGGCTACACCTTC,CASSFNRDRPLGYTF
TRBV6-6,-,TRBJ2-7,-,TGTGCCAGCAGTCTGTCCGGGACCTACGAGCAGTACTTC,CASSLSGTYEQYF
TRBV6-2/TRBV6-3,few,TRBJ2-2,-,TGTGCCAGCGAGCGGTCGAACACCGGGGAGCTGTTTTTT,CASERSNTGELFF
TRBV6-2/TRBV6-3,-,TRBJ2-7,-,TGTGCCAGCAGTTACTCTGGGGGAGACGACGAGCAGTACTTC,CASSYSGGDDEQYF
TRBV7-8,many,TRBJ1-2,-,TGTGCCAGCAGCCCATCGACCGAGAACTATGGCTACACCTTC,CASSPSTENYGYTF
TRBV7-4,-,TRBJ1-1,-,TGTGCCAGCACCCCTTATGTGGAAGACAGGGCTTTCTTT,CASTPYVEDRAFF
TRBV20-1,few,TRBJ1-1,TRBD1,TGCAGTGCCCCGATTGGACAGGGGACGAGGAACACTGAAGCTTTCTTT,CSAPIGQGTRNTEAFF
TRBV10-3,-,TRBJ2-3,TRBD2,TGTGCCATCAGTCCCCGGGACTATGTAACAACTTATACGCAGTATTTT,CAISPRDYVTTYTQYF
TRBV28,few,TRBJ2-6,-,TGTGCCAGCAGTTTCTTGGTCTCTGGGGCCAACGTCCTGACTTTC,CASSFLVSGANVLTF
TRBV7-8,-,TRBJ2-3,-,TGTGCCAGCAGCTCACAGCCTAGCACAGATACGCAGTATTTT,CASSSQPSTDTQYF
TRBV5-1,few,TRBJ1-2,-,TGCGCCAGCAGGTGGGAAGGGGACGGCCCCTATGGCTACACCTTC,CASRWEGDGPYGYTF
TRBV19,-,TRBJ1-2,-,TGTGCCAGTGAAATCGCCAGCTATGGCTACACCTTC,CASEIASYGYTF
TRBV6-6,few,TRBJ2-7,-,TGTGCCACCCGTACGACGACAGGATCCTACGAGCAGTACTTC,CATRTTTGSYEQYF
TRBV18,few,TRBJ2-7,TRBD1,TGTGCCAGCTCACCAACGAGACAGGGGAACGAGCAGTACTTC,CASSPTRQGNEQYF
TRBV29-1,few,TRBJ2-1,-,TGCAGCGTTGATGGGGGTACCTACAATGAGCAGTTCTTC,CSVDGGTYNEQFF
TRBV11-3,-,TRBJ2-7,TRBD2,TGTGCCAGCCGGGAGGTAAACGGCGACGAGCAGTACTTC,CASREVNGDEQYF
TRBV6-2/TRBV6-3,few,TRBJ1-1,TRBD1,TGTGCCAGCCAACAGGGGAGCACTGAAGCTTTCTTT,CASQQGSTEAFF
TRBV5-6,few,TRBJ1-5,TRBD1,TGTGCCAGCAGCGGGACAGGGCAGGGCAATCAGCCCCAGCATTTT,CASSGTGQGNQPQHF
TRBV6-1,-,TRBJ1-5,-,TGTGCCAGCAGTACCGTCCCGGGACATCAGCCCCAGCATTTT,CASSTVPGHQPQHF
TRBV19,few,TRBJ1-2,TRBD1,TGTGCCAGTAGTATTCCCAGGGGGCGCGTCTATGGCTACACCTTC,CASSIPRGRVYGYTF
TRBV20-1,-,TRBJ2-7,-,TGCAGTGCTAGAGATAAGATGGGGAGCTACGAGCAGTACTTC,CSARDKMGSYEQYF
TRBV28,-,TRBJ1-5,-,TGTGCCAGCAGCCTACTAGACAATAGCAATCAGCCCCAGCATTTT,CASSLLDNSNQPQHF
TRBV7-2,many,TRBJ2-7,-,TGTGCCAGCAGCCCCAGGGGAATCTACGAGCAGTACTTC,CASSPRGIYEQYF